These T cell receptor beta chains were read from a single sample in a study of regulatory T cells in long-lasting Graves disease. Each CDR3 protein is one row after TCRdb ran MiXCR on the multiplex PCR reads. The table records a few hundred thousand distinct CDR3 sequences, 20% to 25% of them present only once. Sequences were derived from peripheral blood mononuclear cells (PBMCs), sampled at new diagnosis, from a patient treated with antithyroid drugs. These TCRs come from a female donor with Graves disease. CDR3s include the opening cysteine and the closing phenylalanine or tryptophan. The D gene is left open where the match is weak. Size values are once, few and many counts, or a class for expanded clones, and some rows have none.

d_call: .
j_call: TRBJ2-1
v_call: TRBV24-1
clone_size: many
cdr3_length: 15
cdr3_nt: TGTGCCACCAGTGATGTGCGCAGGGGAGCCCTTGGGCAGTTCTTC
cdr3_aa: CATSDVRRGALGQFF

d_call: .
j_call: TRBJ1-5
v_call: TRBV2
clone_size: many
cdr3_length: 15
cdr3_nt: TGTGCCAGCAGGGACGGCCAGTATAGCAATCAGCCCCAGCATTTT
cdr3_aa: CASRDGQYSNQPQHF

d_call: .
j_call: TRBJ2-1
v_call: TRBV30
clone_size: many
cdr3_length: 14
cdr3_nt: TGTGCCTGGGAAGCAAACATAATAGGCAATGAGCAGTTCTTC
cdr3_aa: CAWEANIIGNEQFF

d_call: .
j_call: TRBJ1-4
v_call: TRBV11-3
clone_size: many
cdr3_length: 12
cdr3_nt: TGTGCCAGCAGCCGATCTAATGAAAAACTGTTTTTT
cdr3_aa: CASSRSNEKLFF

d_call: .
j_call: TRBJ2-5
v_call: TRBV24-1
clone_size: many
cdr3_length: 16
cdr3_nt: TGTGCCACCAGTGATTTGGATGGCAGAAGTCTTGAGACCCAGTACTTC
cdr3_aa: CATSDLDGRSLETQYF

d_call: .
j_call: TRBJ2-2
v_call: TRBV29-1
clone_size: many
cdr3_length: 14
cdr3_nt: TGCAGCGCCGGGGGCTGGGCGAACACCGGGGAGCTGTTTTTT
cdr3_aa: CSAGGWANTGELFF

d_call: .
j_call: TRBJ1-1
v_call: TRBV7-2
clone_size: many
cdr3_length: 14
cdr3_nt: TGTGCCAGCAGCTTTTATGACAGGAACACTGAAGCTTTCTTT
cdr3_aa: CASSFYDRNTEAFF

d_call: .
j_call: TRBJ2-2
v_call: TRBV9
clone_size: many
cdr3_length: 15
cdr3_nt: TGTGCCAGCAGCGTATCACTTCCGAACACCGGGGAGCTGTTTTTT
cdr3_aa: CASSVSLPNTGELFF

d_call: TRBD1
j_call: TRBJ1-1
v_call: TRBV2
clone_size: .
cdr3_length: 15
cdr3_nt: TGTGCCAGCGAACGACAGGGGGCGCAGGTTGCTGAAGCTTTCTTT
cdr3_aa: CASERQGAQVAEAFF

d_call: TRBD1
j_call: TRBJ2-7
v_call: TRBV20-1
clone_size: many
cdr3_length: 15
cdr3_nt: TGCAGTGCTACACAAATGGGGACAGGGGGCGTCGAGCAGTACTTC
cdr3_aa: CSATQMGTGGVEQYF

d_call: .
j_call: TRBJ2-1
v_call: TRBV9
clone_size: .
cdr3_length: 14
cdr3_nt: TGTGCCAGCAGCCCTAGTGGGGGGGCATATGAGCAGTTCTTC
cdr3_aa: CASSPSGGAYEQFF

d_call: .
j_call: TRBJ2-5
v_call: TRBV12-3/TRBV12-4
clone_size: many
cdr3_length: 13
cdr3_nt: TGTGCCAGCAGTTTGACGCGCCGGGAGACCCAGTACTTC
cdr3_aa: CASSLTRRETQYF

d_call: .
j_call: TRBJ1-6
v_call: TRBV20-1
clone_size: .
cdr3_length: 15
cdr3_nt: TGCAGTGCTAGAGTAGATCCCCGACCTAATTCACCCCTCCACTTT
cdr3_aa: CSARVDPRPNSPLHF

d_call: .
j_call: TRBJ1-6
v_call: TRBV5-1
clone_size: once
cdr3_length: 14
cdr3_nt: TGCGCCAGCAGCTTGGTGTCCTACCATTCACCCCTCCACTTT
cdr3_aa: CASSLVSYHSPLHF

d_call: .
j_call: TRBJ2-5
v_call: TRBV20-1
clone_size: .
cdr3_length: 14
cdr3_nt: TGCAGTGCTAAAGGTGGGAGAGGAAAAGAGACCCAGTACTTC
cdr3_aa: CSAKGGRGKETQYF

d_call: .
j_call: TRBJ1-1
v_call: TRBV28
clone_size: few
cdr3_length: 13
cdr3_nt: TGTGCCAGCAGTCCCGGGGGACATCGAGAAGCTTTCTTT
cdr3_aa: CASSPGGHREAFF

d_call: TRBD1
j_call: TRBJ1-2
v_call: TRBV20-1
clone_size: few
cdr3_length: 14
cdr3_nt: TGCAGTGCTAGGGGACAGGGGGCCCCCTATGGCTACACCTTC
cdr3_aa: CSARGQGAPYGYTF

d_call: .
j_call: TRBJ1-4
v_call: TRBV29-1
clone_size: many
cdr3_length: 16
cdr3_nt: TGCAGCGTTGCCCTACGTGGGGGCCTGGGTGGTGAAAAACTGTTTTTT
cdr3_aa: CSVALRGGLGGEKLFF

d_call: .
j_call: TRBJ1-2
v_call: TRBV4-2
clone_size: many
cdr3_length: 14
cdr3_nt: TGTGCCAGCAGCCAAGTGGCCAGCAAGGGCGGCTACACCTTC
cdr3_aa: CASSQVASKGGYTF

d_call: TRBD2
j_call: TRBJ2-1
v_call: TRBV5-5
clone_size: many
cdr3_length: 15
cdr3_nt: TGTGCCAGCAGCTGGGCCCTAGCGGGAGGGAATGAGCAGTTCTTC
cdr3_aa: CASSWALAGGNEQFF

d_call: TRBD1
j_call: TRBJ1-1
v_call: TRBV12-3/TRBV12-4
clone_size: many
cdr3_length: 15
cdr3_nt: TGTGCCAGCAGAACGGCGGACAGGGCGAACACTGAAGCTTTCTTT
cdr3_aa: CASRTADRANTEAFF

d_call: .
j_call: TRBJ2-7
v_call: TRBV7-2
clone_size: many
cdr3_length: 15
cdr3_nt: TGTGCCAGCAGCTTACGGCGGACGGGCTCCTACGAGCAGTACTTC
cdr3_aa: CASSLRRTGSYEQYF

d_call: TRBD1
j_call: TRBJ1-5
v_call: TRBV12-3/TRBV12-4
clone_size: many
cdr3_length: 15
cdr3_nt: TGTGCCAGCAGTCGACGGACAGGGACCTATCAGCCCCAGCATTTT
cdr3_aa: CASSRRTGTYQPQHF

d_call: .
j_call: TRBJ2-7
v_call: TRBV2
clone_size: many
cdr3_length: 13
cdr3_nt: TGTGCCAGCAGTGAAGGATTAAGGGACGAGCAGTACTTC
cdr3_aa: CASSEGLRDEQYF